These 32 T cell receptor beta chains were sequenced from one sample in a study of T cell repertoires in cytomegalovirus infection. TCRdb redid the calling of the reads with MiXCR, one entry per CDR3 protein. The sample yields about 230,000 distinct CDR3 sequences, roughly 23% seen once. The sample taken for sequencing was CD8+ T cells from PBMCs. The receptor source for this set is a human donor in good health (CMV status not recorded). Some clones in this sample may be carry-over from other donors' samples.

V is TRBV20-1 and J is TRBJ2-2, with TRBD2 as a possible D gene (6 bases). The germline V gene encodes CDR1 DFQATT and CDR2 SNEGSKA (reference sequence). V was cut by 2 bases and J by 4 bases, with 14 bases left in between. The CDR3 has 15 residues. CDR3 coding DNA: TGCAGTGCTAGATCCCCGGCGGGACTCACCGGGGAGCTGTTTTTT. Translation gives CSARSPAGLTGELFF.

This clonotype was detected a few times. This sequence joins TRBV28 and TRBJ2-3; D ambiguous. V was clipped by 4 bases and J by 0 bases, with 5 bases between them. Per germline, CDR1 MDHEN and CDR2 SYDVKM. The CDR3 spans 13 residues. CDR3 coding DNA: TGTGCCAGCAGTTCAAAGAGCACAGATACGCAGTATTTT. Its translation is CASSSKSTDTQYF.

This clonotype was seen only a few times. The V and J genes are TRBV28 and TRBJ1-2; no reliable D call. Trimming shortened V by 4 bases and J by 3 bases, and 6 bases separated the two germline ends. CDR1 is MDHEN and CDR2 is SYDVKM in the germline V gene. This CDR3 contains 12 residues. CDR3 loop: CASSWADYGYTF. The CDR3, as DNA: TGTGCCAGCAGTTGGGCAGACTATGGCTACACCTTC.

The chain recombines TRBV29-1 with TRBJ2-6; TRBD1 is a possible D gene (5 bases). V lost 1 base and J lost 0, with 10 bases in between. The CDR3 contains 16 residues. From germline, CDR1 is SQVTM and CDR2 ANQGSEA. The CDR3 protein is CSVEAGFSSGANVLTF. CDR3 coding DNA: TGCAGCGTTGAAGCAGGGTTCAGCTCTGGGGCCAACGTCCTGACTTTC.

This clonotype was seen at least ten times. The CDR3, as DNA: TGTGCCAGCAGCCCAGGAGGGGAAGGCTACGAGCAGTACTTC. Translating it yields CASSPGGEGYEQYF. The chain joins TRBV7-8 to TRBJ2-7, with D tentatively TRBD2 (6 bases). Germline V CDR1 and CDR2: SGHVS, FQNEAQ. There are 14 residues in the CDR3. V lost 5 bases, J lost 3 bases, and 14 bases lay in between.

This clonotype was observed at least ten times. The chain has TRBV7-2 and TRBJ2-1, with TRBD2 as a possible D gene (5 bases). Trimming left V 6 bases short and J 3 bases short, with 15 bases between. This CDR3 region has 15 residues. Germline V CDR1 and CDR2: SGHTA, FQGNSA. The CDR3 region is CASSYTGIDYNEQFF. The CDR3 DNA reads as TGTGCCAGCAGTTATACCGGGATTGACTACAATGAGCAGTTCTTC.

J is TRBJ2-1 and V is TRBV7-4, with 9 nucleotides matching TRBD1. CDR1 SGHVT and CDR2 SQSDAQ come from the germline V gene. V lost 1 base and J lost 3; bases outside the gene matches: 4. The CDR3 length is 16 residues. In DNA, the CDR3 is TGTGCCAGCAGCTTAGACCGGGACAGGGACTACAATGAGCAGTTCTTC. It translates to CASSLDRDRDYNEQFF.

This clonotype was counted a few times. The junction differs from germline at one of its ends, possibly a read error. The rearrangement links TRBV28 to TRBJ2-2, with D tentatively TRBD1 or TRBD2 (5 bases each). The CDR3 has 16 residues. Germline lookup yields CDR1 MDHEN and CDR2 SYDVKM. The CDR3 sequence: CASSPQGVSKTGELFF. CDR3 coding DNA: TGTGCCAGCAGTCCTCAGGGAGTCTCGAAAACCGGGGAGCTGTTTTTT.

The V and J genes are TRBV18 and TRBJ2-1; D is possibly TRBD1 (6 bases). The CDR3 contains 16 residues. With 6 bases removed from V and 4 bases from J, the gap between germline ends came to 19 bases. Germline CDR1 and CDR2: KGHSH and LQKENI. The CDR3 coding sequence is TGTGCCAGCTCCCCGCTAACCGGGCAGGGGTACAATGAGCAGTTCTTC. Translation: CASSPLTGQGYNEQFF.

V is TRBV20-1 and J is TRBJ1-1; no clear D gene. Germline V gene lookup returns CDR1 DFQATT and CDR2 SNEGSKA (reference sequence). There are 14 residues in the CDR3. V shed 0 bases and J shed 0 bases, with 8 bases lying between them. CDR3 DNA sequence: TGCAGTGCTAGAGATCTAATCCTGAACACTGAAGCTTTCTTT. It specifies CSARDLILNTEAFF.

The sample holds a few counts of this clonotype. CDR3 DNA sequence: TGCAGTGCTGATATCCCCCAGGGGTACGAGCAGTACTTC. Translating it yields CSADIPQGYEQYF. The rearrangement joins TRBV20-1 to TRBJ2-7; tentative D call: TRBD1 (6 bases). The CDR3 covers 13 residues. With 5 bases removed from V and 4 bases from J, the gap between germline ends came to 15 bases. The germline V gene has CDR1 DFQATT and CDR2 SNEGSKA (reference sequence).

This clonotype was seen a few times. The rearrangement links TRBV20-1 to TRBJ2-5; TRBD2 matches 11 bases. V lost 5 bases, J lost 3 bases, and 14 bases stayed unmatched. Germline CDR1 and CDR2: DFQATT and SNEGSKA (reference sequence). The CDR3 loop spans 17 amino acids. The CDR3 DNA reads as TGCAGTGCTTCGGGACTAGCGGACATAACTTTAGAAGAGACCCAGTACTTC. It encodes CSASGLADITLEETQYF.

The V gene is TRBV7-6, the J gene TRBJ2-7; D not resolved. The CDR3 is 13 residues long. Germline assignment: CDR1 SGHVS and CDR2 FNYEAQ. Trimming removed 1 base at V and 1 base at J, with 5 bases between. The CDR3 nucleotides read TGTGCCAGCAGCTTAGATAAATCCTACGAGCAGTACTTC. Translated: CASSLDKSYEQYF.

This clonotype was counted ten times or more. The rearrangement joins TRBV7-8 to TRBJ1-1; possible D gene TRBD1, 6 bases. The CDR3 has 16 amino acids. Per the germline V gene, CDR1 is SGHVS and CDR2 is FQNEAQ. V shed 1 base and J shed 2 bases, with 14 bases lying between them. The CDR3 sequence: CASSLGGQPSNTEAFF. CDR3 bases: TGTGCCAGCAGCTTAGGTGGACAGCCCTCAAACACTGAAGCTTTCTTT.

The CDR3 DNA is TGTGCCAGCAGCGGTCGGACAGGCTCCCATATCGGGTACCAAGAGACCCAGTACTTC. Protein: CASSGRTGSHIGYQETQYF. This chain uses TRBV7-8 with TRBJ2-5, with 7 bases fitting TRBD1. This CDR3 comprises 19 residues. CDR1 and CDR2 (germline): SGHVS, FQNEAQ. V lost 5 bases to trimming and J lost 0 bases; unmatched junction nucleotides: 18. The variable domain in full, completed from reference TRBV7-8 and TRBJ2-5, reads GAGVSQSPRYKVAKRGQDVALRCDPISGHVSLFWYQQALGQGPEFLTYFQNEAQLDKSGLPSDRFFAERPEGSVSTLKIQRTQQEDSAVYLCASSGRTGSHIGYQETQYFGPGTRLLVL.

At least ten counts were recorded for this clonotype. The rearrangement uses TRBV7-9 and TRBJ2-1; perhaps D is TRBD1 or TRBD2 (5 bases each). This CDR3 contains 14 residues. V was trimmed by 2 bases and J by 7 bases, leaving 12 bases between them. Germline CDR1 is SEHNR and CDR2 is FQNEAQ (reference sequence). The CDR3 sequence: CASSLIGWGNEQFF. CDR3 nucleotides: TGTGCCAGCAGCTTAATAGGGTGGGGGAATGAGCAGTTCTTC.

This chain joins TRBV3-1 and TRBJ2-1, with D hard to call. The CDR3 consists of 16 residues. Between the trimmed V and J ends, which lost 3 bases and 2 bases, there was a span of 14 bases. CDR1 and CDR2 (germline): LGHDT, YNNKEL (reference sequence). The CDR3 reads CASSHSHSAAYNEQFF. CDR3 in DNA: TGTGCCAGCAGCCATTCCCACAGCGCGGCCTACAATGAGCAGTTCTTC.

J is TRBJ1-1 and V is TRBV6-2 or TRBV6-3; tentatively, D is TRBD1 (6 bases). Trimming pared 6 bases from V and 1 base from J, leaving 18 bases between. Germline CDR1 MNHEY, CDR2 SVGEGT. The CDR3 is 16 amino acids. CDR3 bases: TGTGCCAGCAGCTGGGACACCTTGGAGGCGAACACTGAAGCTTTCTTT. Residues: CASSWDTLEANTEAFF.

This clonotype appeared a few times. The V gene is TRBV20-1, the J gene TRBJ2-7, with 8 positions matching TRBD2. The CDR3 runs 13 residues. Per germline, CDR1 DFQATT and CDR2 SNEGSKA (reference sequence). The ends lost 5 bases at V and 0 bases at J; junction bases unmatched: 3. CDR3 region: CSAALAGSYEQYF. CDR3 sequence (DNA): TGCAGTGCTGCCCTAGCGGGCTCCTACGAGCAGTACTTC.

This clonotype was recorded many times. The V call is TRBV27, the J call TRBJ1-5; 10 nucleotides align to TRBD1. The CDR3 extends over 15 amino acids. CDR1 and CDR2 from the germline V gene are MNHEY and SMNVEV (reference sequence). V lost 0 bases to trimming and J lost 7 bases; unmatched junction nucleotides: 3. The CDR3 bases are TGTGCCAGCAGTTTATCGGGGACAGGGGAACAGCCCCAGCATTTT. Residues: CASSLSGTGEQPQHF.

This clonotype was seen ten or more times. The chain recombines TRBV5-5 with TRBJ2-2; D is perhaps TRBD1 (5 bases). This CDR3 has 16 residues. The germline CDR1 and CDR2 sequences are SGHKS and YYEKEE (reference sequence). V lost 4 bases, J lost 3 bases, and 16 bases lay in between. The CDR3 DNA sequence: TGTGCCAGCAGCCCGCCCGTAGACAGAGACACCGGGGAGCTGTTTTTT. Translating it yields CASSPPVDRDTGELFF.

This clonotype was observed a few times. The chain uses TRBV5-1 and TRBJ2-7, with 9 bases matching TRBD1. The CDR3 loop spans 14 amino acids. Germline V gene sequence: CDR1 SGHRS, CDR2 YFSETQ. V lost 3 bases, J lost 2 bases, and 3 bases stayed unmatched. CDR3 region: CASSYTGGTYEQYF. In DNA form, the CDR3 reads TGCGCCAGCAGCTACACAGGGGGCACCTACGAGCAGTACTTC.

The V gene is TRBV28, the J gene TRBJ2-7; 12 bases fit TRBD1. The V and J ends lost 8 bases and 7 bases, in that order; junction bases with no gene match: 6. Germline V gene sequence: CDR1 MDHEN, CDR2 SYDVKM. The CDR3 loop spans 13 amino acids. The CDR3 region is CASCGTGGWEQYF. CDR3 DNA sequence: TGTGCCAGCTGCGGGACAGGGGGCTGGGAGCAGTACTTC.

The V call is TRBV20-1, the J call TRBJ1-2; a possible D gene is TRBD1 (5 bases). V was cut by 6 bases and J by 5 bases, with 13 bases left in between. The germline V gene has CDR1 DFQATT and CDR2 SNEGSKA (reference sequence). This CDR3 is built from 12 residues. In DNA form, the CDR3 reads TGCAGTGCCATGGGGGTGGGGTATGGCTACACCTTC. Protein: CSAMGVGYGYTF.

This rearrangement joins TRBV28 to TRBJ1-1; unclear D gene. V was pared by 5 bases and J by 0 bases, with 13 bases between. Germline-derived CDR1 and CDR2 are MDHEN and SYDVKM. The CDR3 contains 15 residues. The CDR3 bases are TGTGCCAGCAGTAGACTGACAACCATGAACACTGAAGCTTTCTTT. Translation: CASSRLTTMNTEAFF. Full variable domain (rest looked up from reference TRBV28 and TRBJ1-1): DVKVTQSSRYLVKRTGEKVFLECVQDMDHENMFWYRQDPGLGLRLIYFSYDVKMKEKGDIPEGYSVSREKKERFSLILESASTNQTSMYLCASSRLTTMNTEAFFGQGTRLTVV.

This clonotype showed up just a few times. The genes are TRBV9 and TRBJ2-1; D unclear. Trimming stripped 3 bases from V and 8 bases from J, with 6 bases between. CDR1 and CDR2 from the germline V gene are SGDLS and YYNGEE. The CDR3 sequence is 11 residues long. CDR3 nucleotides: TGTGCCAGCAGCGGCCTAGATGAGCAGTTCTTC. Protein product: CASSGLDEQFF. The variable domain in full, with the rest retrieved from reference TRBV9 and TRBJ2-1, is DSGVTQTPKHLITATGQRVTLRCSPRSGDLSVYWYQQSLDQGLQFLIQYYNGEERAKGNILERFSAQQFPDLHSELNLSSLELGDSALYFCASSGLDEQFFGPGTRLTVL.

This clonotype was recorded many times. CDR3 loop: CASSLPQGGNEAFF. The DNA for the CDR3 is TGTGCCAGCAGCTTGCCCCAGGGGGGCAATGAAGCTTTCTTT. The chain is built from TRBV7-8 and TRBJ1-1, with TRBD1 identical over 7 bases. The length of the CDR3 is 14 residues. With V trimmed by 3 bases and J by 7 bases, 8 bases remained unmatched. The germline gives CDR1 SGHVS, CDR2 FQNEAQ.

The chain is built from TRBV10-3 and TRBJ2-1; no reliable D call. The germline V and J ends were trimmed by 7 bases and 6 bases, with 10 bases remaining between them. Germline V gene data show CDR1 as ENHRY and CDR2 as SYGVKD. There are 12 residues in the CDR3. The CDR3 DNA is TGTGCCATCACCAACCAAAGCAATGAGCAGTTCTTC. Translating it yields CAITNQSNEQFF.

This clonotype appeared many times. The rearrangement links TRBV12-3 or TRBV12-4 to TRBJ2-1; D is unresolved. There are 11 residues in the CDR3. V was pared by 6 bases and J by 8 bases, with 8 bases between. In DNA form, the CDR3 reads TGTGCCAGCAGAGAGAACTATGAGCAGTTCTTC. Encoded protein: CASRENYEQFF.

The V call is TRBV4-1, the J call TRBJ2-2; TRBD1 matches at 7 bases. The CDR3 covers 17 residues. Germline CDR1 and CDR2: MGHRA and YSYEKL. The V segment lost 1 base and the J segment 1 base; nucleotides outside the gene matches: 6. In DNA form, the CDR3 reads TGCGCCAGCAGCCAAGGGCGCAGGGGGATGAACACCGGGGAGCTGTTTTTT. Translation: CASSQGRRGMNTGELFF.

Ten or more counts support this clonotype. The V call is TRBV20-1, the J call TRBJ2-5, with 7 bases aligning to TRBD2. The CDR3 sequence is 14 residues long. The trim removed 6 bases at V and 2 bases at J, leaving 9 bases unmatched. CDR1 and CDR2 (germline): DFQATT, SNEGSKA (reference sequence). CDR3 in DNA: TGCAGTGCCCCCTTGGGGAGGGCACAAGAGACCCAGTACTTC. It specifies CSAPLGRAQETQYF.

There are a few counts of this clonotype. CDR3: CASSLVGERQPQHF. The CDR3 DNA is TGTGCCAGCAGTTTGGTAGGGGAACGACAGCCCCAGCATTTT. The rearrangement joins TRBV28 to TRBJ1-5, with TRBD1 as a possible D gene (5 bases). Trimming cost V 3 bases and J 7 bases, with 13 bases left between them. Germline lookup yields CDR1 MDHEN and CDR2 SYDVKM. This CDR3 spans 14 amino acids.